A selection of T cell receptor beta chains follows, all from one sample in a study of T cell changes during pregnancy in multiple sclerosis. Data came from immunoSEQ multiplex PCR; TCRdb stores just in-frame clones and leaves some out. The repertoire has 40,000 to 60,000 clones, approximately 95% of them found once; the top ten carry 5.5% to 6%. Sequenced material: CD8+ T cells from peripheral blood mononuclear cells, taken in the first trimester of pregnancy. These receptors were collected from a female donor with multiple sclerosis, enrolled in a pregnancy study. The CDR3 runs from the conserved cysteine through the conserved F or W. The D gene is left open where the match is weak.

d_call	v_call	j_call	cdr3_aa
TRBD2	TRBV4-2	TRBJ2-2	CASSQDFSGRAPGELFF
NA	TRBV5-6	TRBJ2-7	CASSFGRADEQYF
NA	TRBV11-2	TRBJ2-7	CASSPRGGRFAYEQYF
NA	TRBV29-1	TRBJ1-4	CSVEPGISGEKLFF
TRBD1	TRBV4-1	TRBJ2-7	CASSRQGASYEQYF
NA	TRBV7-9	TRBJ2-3	CAWTGLTDTQYF
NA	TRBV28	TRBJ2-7	CASSLSEFPPYEQYF
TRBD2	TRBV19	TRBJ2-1	CASSPGTSLDEQFF
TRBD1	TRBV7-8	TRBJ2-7	CASSNLNRGGEQYF
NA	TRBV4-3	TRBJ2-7	CASSHRRSDEQYF
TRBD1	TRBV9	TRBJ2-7	CASSVDPGQGAYEQYF
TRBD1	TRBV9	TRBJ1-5	CASSVGTGDNQPQHF
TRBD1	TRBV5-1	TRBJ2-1	CASRDSLYNEQFF
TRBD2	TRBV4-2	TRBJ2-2	CASSQHWTSGSTGELFF
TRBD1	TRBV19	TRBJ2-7	CASSTGTGNEQYF
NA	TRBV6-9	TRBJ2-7	CASSNMGGRISPPPYEQYF
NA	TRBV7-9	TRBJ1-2	CASSPTAGGHNYGYTF
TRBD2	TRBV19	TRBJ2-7	CASSPGGRFNEQYF
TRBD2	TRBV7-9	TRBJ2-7	CASSPQGLAGGAGEQYF
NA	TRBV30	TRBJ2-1	CACTGTLYNEQFF
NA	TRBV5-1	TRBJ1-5	CASSFYPDNSNQPQHF
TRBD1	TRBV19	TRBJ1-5	CASSIMGGRGNQPQHF
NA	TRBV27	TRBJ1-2	CASSLSGGSLYGYTF
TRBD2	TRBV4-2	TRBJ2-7	CASSPQERETSYEQYF
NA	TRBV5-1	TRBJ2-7	CAIPPAPPYEQYF
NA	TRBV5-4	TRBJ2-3	CASSFLARTDTQYF
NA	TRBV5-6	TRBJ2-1	CASSLDGMSYNEQFF
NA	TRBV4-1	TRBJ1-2	CASSQVNRRNYGYTF
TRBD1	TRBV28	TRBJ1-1	CASSLRTGYTEAFF
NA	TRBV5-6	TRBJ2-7	CASSLGRGHYEQYF
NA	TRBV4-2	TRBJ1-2	CASGGLNPSNYGYTF
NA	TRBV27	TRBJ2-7	CASSFRVGEQYF
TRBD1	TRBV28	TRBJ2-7	CASSSGQGASYEQYF
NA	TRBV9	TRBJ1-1	CASSVESVGEAFF
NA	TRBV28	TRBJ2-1	CASSFAGPVPNEQFF
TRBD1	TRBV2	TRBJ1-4	CAIRWTGNEKLFF
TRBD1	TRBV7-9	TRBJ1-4	CASSATGTNEKLFF
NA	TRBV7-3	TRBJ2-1	CASSRGYEQFF
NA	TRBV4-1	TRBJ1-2	CASSQEGRHYGYTF
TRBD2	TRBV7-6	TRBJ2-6	CASSLLAVQVGANVLTF
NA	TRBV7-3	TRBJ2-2	CASSPDISGELFF
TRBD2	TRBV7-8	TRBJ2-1	CASSVGLAGGYEQFF
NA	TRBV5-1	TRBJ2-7	CASSLERLSVPYEQYF
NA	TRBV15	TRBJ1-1	CATRLGGDTEAFF
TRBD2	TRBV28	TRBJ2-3	CASSPLTSGTDTQYF
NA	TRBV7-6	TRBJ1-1	CASSFTDRMNTEAFF
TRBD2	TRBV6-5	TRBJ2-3	CASSYSTSPDTQYF
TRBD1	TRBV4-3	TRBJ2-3	CASSQTGQGNADTQYF
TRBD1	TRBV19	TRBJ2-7	CASSWGQGGSYEQYF
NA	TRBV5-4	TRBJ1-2	CASSFAGGSSGYTF
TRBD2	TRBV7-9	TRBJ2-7	CASSFTSGSDEQYF
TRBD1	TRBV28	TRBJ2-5	CASMVGQGQETQYF
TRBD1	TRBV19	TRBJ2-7	CASSIVATGNEQYF